Listed below are T cell receptor beta chains from one sample, sequenced in a study of T-cell reconstitution after alpha-beta-depleted transplantation in children. TCRdb reprocessed the PCR reads with MiXCR, giving one entry per CDR3 protein. The sample consists of about 590,000 distinct CDR3 sequences, over 10% of them appearing once. The specimen was PBMCs, mostly from graft donor cells, collected 360 days after TCRalphabeta/CD19-depleted stem cell transplant. The receptors derive from a male patient younger than 18 who had a stem cell transplant for acute myeloid leukemia, so the T cells may come from the graft donor. CDR3s include the opening cysteine and the closing phenylalanine or tryptophan. The D gene is left open where the match is weak. A row's size may be missing; if present it is once, few, many or a size class.

v_gene,abundance,d_gene,j_gene,CDR3aa,CDR3nt
TRBV25-1,few,.,TRBJ1-4,CASSGEWTVPNEKLFF,TGTGCCAGCAGTGGGGAGTGGACAGTGCCTAATGAAAAACTGTTTTTT
TRBV29-1,few,.,TRBJ2-6,CSARGERTGANVLTF,TGCAGCGCACGGGGAGAAAGAACTGGGGCCAACGTCCTGACTTTC
TRBV6-5,many,.,TRBJ2-7,CAAQGSGGNEQYF,TGTGCCGCCCAGGGGTCTGGCGGGAACGAGCAGTACTTC
TRBV28,.,.,TRBJ2-3,CASSPGRQITTDTQYF,TGTGCCAGCAGTCCCGGGCGACAGATTACCACAGATACGCAGTATTTT
TRBV28,few,.,TRBJ1-2,CASSLPLWGSYGYTF,TGTGCCAGCAGTTTACCCCTCTGGGGCAGCTATGGCTACACCTTC
TRBV4-3,.,.,TRBJ2-7,CASSQSPLRSSYEQYF,TGCGCCAGCAGCCAGAGTCCACTCCGAAGCTCCTACGAGCAGTACTTC
TRBV5-1,many,.,TRBJ2-7,CASSYLVAGTYEQYF,TGCGCCAGCAGCTACCTTGTTGCGGGAACCTACGAGCAGTACTTC
TRBV20-1,many,.,TRBJ2-5,CSASPWGRDREETQYF,TGCAGTGCTAGCCCATGGGGACGGGATAGGGAAGAGACCCAGTACTTC
TRBV5-1,few,TRBD2,TRBJ2-1,CASSAGEWTYNEQFF,TGCGCCAGCAGTGCGGGAGAGTGGACCTACAATGAGCAGTTCTTC
TRBV28,.,.,TRBJ2-7,CASSSRYSLTGAFYEQYF,TGTGCCAGCAGTTCCCGCTACTCACTAACGGGAGCGTTTTACGAGCAGTACTTC
TRBV28,.,.,TRBJ2-5,CASSRLVRETQYF,TGTGCCAGCAGCAGACTTGTGCGGGAGACCCAGTACTTC
TRBV12-3/TRBV12-4,many,.,TRBJ1-1,CASSSHGAENTEAFF,TGTGCCAGCAGTTCGCACGGGGCAGAGAACACTGAAGCTTTCTTT
TRBV29-1,many,.,TRBJ2-2,CSADWITGELFF,TGCAGCGCCGACTGGATCACCGGGGAGCTGTTTTTT
TRBV24-1,.,TRBD2,TRBJ2-1,CATRPGLAGELPGNEQFF,TGTGCCACCAGGCCGGGACTAGCGGGAGAGCTCCCTGGCAATGAGCAGTTCTTC
TRBV9,.,TRBD2,TRBJ2-2,CASSVGASGNTGELFF,TGTGCCAGCAGCGTAGGGGCTAGCGGGAACACCGGGGAGCTGTTTTTT
TRBV4-3,once,.,TRBJ2-7,CASSQDQGTYEQYF,TGCGCCAGCAGCCAAGATCAGGGAACCTACGAGCAGTACTTC
TRBV29-1,few,.,TRBJ2-5,CSGRLGTGNLVEYF,TGCAGCGGCCGACTAGGGACGGGTAACCTCGTGGAGTACTTC
TRBV25-1,many,TRBD1,TRBJ1-1,CASSPRQGRVNTEAFF,TGTGCCAGCAGTCCTCGACAGGGACGTGTGAACACTGAAGCTTTCTTT
TRBV24-1,many,.,TRBJ2-3,CATSDPQGRDTDTQYF,TGTGCCACCAGTGACCCACAGGGGAGGGACACAGATACGCAGTATTTT
TRBV7-9,.,.,TRBJ1-1,CASSLGVSTNTEAFF,TGTGCCAGCAGCTTAGGGGTCTCGACGAACACTGAAGCTTTCTTT
TRBV9,.,.,TRBJ2-7,CASSGPATYEQYF,TGTGCCAGCAGCGGCCCCGCTACCTACGAGCAGTACTTC
TRBV7-3,.,.,TRBJ1-1,CASSLIGGPLNTEAFF,TGTGCCAGCAGCTTAATCGGGGGGCCCCTGAACACTGAAGCTTTCTTT
TRBV7-9,few,TRBD1,TRBJ1-2,CASSPLTGANYGYTF,TGTGCCAGCAGCCCGCTGACAGGGGCGAACTATGGCTACACCTTC
TRBV28,.,TRBD2,TRBJ2-1,CASSSPGLPNEQFF,TGTGCCAGCAGTTCCCCGGGACTACCGAATGAGCAGTTCTTC
TRBV6-5,few,TRBD2,TRBJ2-1,CASSYSAGTSGNNEQFF,TGTGCCAGCAGTTACTCGGCCGGGACTAGCGGAAACAATGAGCAGTTCTTC
TRBV4-3,few,TRBD2,TRBJ2-1,CASSQVGLAGGPSYNEQFF,TGCGCCAGCAGCCAAGTCGGACTAGCGGGAGGGCCAAGCTACAATGAGCAGTTCTTC
TRBV28,many,TRBD2,TRBJ2-4,CAGRGLPVSKNIQYF,TGTGCTGGGAGGGGACTCCCCGTTTCCAAAAACATTCAGTACTTC